This T cell receptor beta chain came from a study of Ad26.COV2.S vaccination and SARS-CoV-2 variants. The table lists this clone with a few counts. This CDR3 is 16 amino acids long. Germline V gene sequence: CDR1 KGHSH, CDR2 LQKENI. J gave up 0 bases and V 5 bases, and 7 bases lay outside the gene matches. TCRdb keeps only in-frame clones here, not all; method: immunoSEQ multiplex PCR. There are about 100,000 clones in the sample; about 78% occur only once, and roughly a sixth lies in the top ten. The TCR comes from a human donor who had recovered from COVID-19. The source material was peripheral blood, sampled after recovery from COVID-19. This chain connects TRBV18 to TRBJ2-4; TRBD1 matches 7 bases. The CDR3 region has the DNA TGTGCCAGCTCAGACATGGACAGGTCAGCCAAAAACATTCAGTACTTC. Its translation: CASSDMDRSAKNIQYF.